The 24 T cell receptor beta chains below come from one sample, sequenced in a study of shared clonotypes between healthy human individuals. It was CD45RO-negative cells, positively selected for CCR7, that made up naive CD8 cells, with terminally differentiated effector memory CD45RA+ cells excluded. Profiled with immunoSEQ multiplex PCR; TCRdb holds only in-frame clones, not every one. The table shows around 2,000,000 clones, with about 92% occurring only once. What was sequenced was naive CD8+ T cells from PBMCs. The receptors come from a man between 18 and 35 years old in good health. Some clones in this sample may be carry-over from other donors' samples.

J is TRBJ2-7 and V is TRBV27; possibly TRBD2 for D (7 bases). Per the germline V gene, CDR1 is MNHEY and CDR2 is SMNVEV (reference sequence). Trimming took off 5 bases at V and 2 bases at J, with 19 bases between the two ends. The CDR3 spans 16 residues. The CDR3: CASSPSGGPLTYEQYF. The DNA of the CDR3 is TGTGCCAGCAGTCCCTCCGGGGGGCCCTTAACCTACGAGCAGTACTTC.

Details on this clone: This specimen includes other DNA sequences encoding the same CDR3. The chain employs TRBV28 and TRBJ2-7, with D perhaps TRBD1 (5 bases). Germline V lookup: CDR1 MDHEN, CDR2 SYDVKM. The CDR3 covers 14 residues. V lost 3 bases and J 3 bases, leaving 12 bases between the germline ends. CDR3 protein: CASSLLRGGYEQYF. The CDR3 coding sequence is TGTGCCAGCAGTTTGTTAAGGGGCGGCTACGAGCAGTACTTC. Based on the CDR3 plus reference TRBV28 and TRBJ2-7, the full variable domain is DVKVTQSSRYLVKRTGEKVFLECVQDMDHENMFWYRQDPGLGLRLIYFSYDVKMKEKGDIPEGYSVSREKKERFSLILESASTNQTSMYLCASSLLRGGYEQYFGPGTRLTVT.

This clone was seen once. The gene calls are TRBV6-1 and TRBJ2-5; D may correspond to TRBD1 or TRBD2 (5 bases each). CDR1 is MNHNS and CDR2 is SASEGT in the germline V gene. Trimming took 6 bases from V and 5 from J, leaving 19 bases between them. The CDR3 sequence is 15 residues long. CDR3 nucleotide sequence: TGTGCCAGCAGACCCCGGGACCTTACCGGGGAGACCCAGTACTTC. Amino acid sequence: CASRPRDLTGETQYF.

The V call is TRBV15, the J call TRBJ2-7; tentatively, D is TRBD1 (6 bases). CDR1 is LNHNV and CDR2 is YYDKDF in the germline V gene (reference sequence). The V gene lost 3 bases and the J gene lost 0 bases, with 12 bases spanning the gap. The CDR3 spans 15 residues. CDR3 loop: CATSRGEDSSYEQYF. CDR3 DNA: TGTGCCACCAGCAGGGGCGAGGACAGCTCCTACGAGCAGTACTTC.

This chain connects TRBV28 to TRBJ2-7, with TRBD1 matching 7 bases. This CDR3 comprises 14 residues. Germline trimming cut 7 bases from V and 4 bases from J; bases unmatched to any gene: 10. Germline V CDR1 and CDR2: MDHEN, SYDVKM. The CDR3 loop reads CASTLTGERYEQYF. The CDR3 DNA sequence: TGTGCCAGCACCCTAACAGGGGAAAGGTACGAGCAGTACTTC.

The chain recombines TRBV9 with TRBJ2-1; either TRBD1 or TRBD2 may supply D (5 bases each). CDR1 is SGDLS and CDR2 is YYNGEE in the germline V gene. Trimming shortened V by 4 bases and J by 8 bases, and 22 bases separated the two germline ends. The CDR3 is 16 amino acids. The CDR3 here is CASSSPRDPLEDEQFF. CDR3 nucleotides: TGTGCCAGCAGCTCTCCACGGGACCCACTGGAGGATGAGCAGTTCTTC. Supplemented by reference TRBV9 and TRBJ2-1, the full variable domain reads DSGVTQTPKHLITATGQRVTLRCSPRSGDLSVYWYQQSLDQGLQFLIQYYNGEERAKGNILERFSAQQFPDLHSELNLSSLELGDSALYFCASSSPRDPLEDEQFFGPGTRLTVL.

This clone occurred once. The V and J genes are TRBV27 and TRBJ1-5; D is perhaps TRBD1 (6 bases). V shed 5 bases and J shed 5 bases, with 16 bases lying between them. This CDR3 is built from 15 residues. From germline, CDR1 is MNHEY and CDR2 SMNVEV (reference sequence). The CDR3 coding sequence is TGTGCCAGCAGTGCTGGACAGATAATGGATCAGCCCCAGCATTTT. It codes for CASSAGQIMDQPQHF.

This clone was observed once. The J gene is TRBJ2-7, the V gene TRBV5-1, with 7 bases that match TRBD2. Germline V gene lookup returns CDR1 SGHRS and CDR2 YFSETQ. J lost 4 bases, V lost 2 bases, and 18 bases had no gene match. The CDR3 spans 18 residues. The CDR3 protein is CASSFGGWEREDGYEQYF. The DNA for the CDR3 is TGCGCCAGCAGCTTCGGAGGGTGGGAACGGGAGGATGGGTACGAGCAGTACTTC.

This rearrangement joins TRBV2 to TRBJ1-2, with 11 nucleotides matching TRBD1. Germline V gene sequence: CDR1 SNHLY, CDR2 FYNNEI. Trimming at V came to 5 bases and at J to 5 bases, leaving 7 bases not matched to a gene. This CDR3 spans 15 amino acids. The CDR3 reads CASSLGQGAFYGYTF. CDR3 DNA sequence: TGTGCCAGCAGTCTAGGACAGGGGGCATTTTATGGCTACACCTTC. The full variable domain, completed using reference TRBV2 and TRBJ1-2, is EPEVTQTPSHQVTQMGQEVILRCVPISNHLYFYWYRQILGQKVEFLVSFYNNEISEKSEIFDDQFSVERPDGSNFTLKIRSTKLEDSAMYFCASSLGQGAFYGYTFGSGTRLTVV.

This clone was seen once. The chain is built from TRBV4-3 and TRBJ1-3; 8 bases align to TRBD1. Germline loops: CDR1 LGHNA, CDR2 YSLEER. The CDR3 has 18 amino acids. Trimming at V came to 0 bases and at J to 4 bases, leaving 11 bases not matched to a gene. This CDR3 is CASSQDADRDYIGNTIYF. The DNA of the CDR3 is TGCGCCAGCAGCCAAGATGCGGACAGGGACTATATAGGAAACACCATATATTTT.

The genes are TRBV18 and TRBJ2-2; D is uncertain. There are 11 residues in the CDR3. CDR1 KGHSH and CDR2 LQKENI come from the germline V gene. V lost 5 bases and J 10 bases, leaving 8 bases between the germline ends. The CDR3 protein is CASSNKPELFF. The CDR3 nucleotides read TGTGCCAGCTCAAACAAGCCGGAGCTGTTTTTT.

The chain uses TRBV27 and TRBJ1-2; D is possibly TRBD1 (5 bases). The germline V gene encodes CDR1 MNHEY and CDR2 SMNVEV (reference sequence). The CDR3 contains 17 residues. V shed 1 base and J shed 0 bases, with 15 bases lying between them. The DNA for the CDR3 is TGTGCCAGCAGTTTATTGGTTGGGGGAGAAGCTAACTATGGCTACACCTTC. Translation: CASSLLVGGEANYGYTF.

The chain recombines TRBV13 with TRBJ2-5; 8 bases match TRBD1. This CDR3 spans 14 amino acids. The germline CDR1 and CDR2 sequences are PRHDT and FYEKMQ (reference sequence). V lost 6 bases to trimming and J lost 4 bases; unmatched junction nucleotides: 7. The chain's CDR3 is CASSRRGRRETQYF. The CDR3, as DNA: TGTGCCAGCAGTCGCAGGGGGCGCCGAGAGACCCAGTACTTC.

Worth noting for this clone: Other DNA variants within this sample encode the same CDR3. The rearrangement joins TRBV4-1 to TRBJ1-6; maybe TRBD1 (6 bases). The V gene lost 4 bases and the J gene lost 10 bases, with 14 bases spanning the gap. The CDR3 runs to 14 residues. Germline V gene data show CDR1 as MGHRA and CDR2 as YSYEKL. The CDR3 DNA is TGCGCCAGCAGCCCGTACAGGGAAGACTCACCCCTCCACTTT. Translated, it gives CASSPYREDSPLHF.

This clone was detected only a few times. The CDR3: CASSLRQSNQPQHF. In DNA, the CDR3 is TGTGCCAGCAGCCTCAGACAGTCCAATCAGCCCCAGCATTTT. This chain links TRBV7-9 with TRBJ1-5; maybe TRBD1 (5 bases). Germline loops: CDR1 SEHNR, CDR2 FQNEAQ (reference sequence). Trimming shortened V by 5 bases and J by 3 bases, and 11 bases separated the two germline ends. The length of the CDR3 is 14 residues. The full variable domain, in which reference TRBV7-9 and TRBJ1-5 provide the parts outside the CDR3, is DTGVSQNPRHKITKRGQNVTFRCDPISEHNRLYWYRQTLGQGPEFLTYFQNEAQLEKSRLLSDRFSAERPKGSFSTLEIQRTEQGDSAMYLCASSLRQSNQPQHFGDGTRLSIL.

The chain combines TRBV15 with TRBJ2-7; D may be TRBD1 or TRBD2 (6 bases each). This CDR3 spans 15 amino acids. Deletions cut 4 bases from V and 3 bases from J, with 16 bases between. Germline CDR1 LNHNV, CDR2 YYDKDF (reference sequence). The CDR3 region is CATSILEGGGYEQYF. CDR3 bases: TGTGCCACCAGCATCCTCGAGGGGGGAGGCTACGAGCAGTACTTC.

This clone is a singleton in its sample. The chain recombines TRBV11-2 with TRBJ1-1; D perhaps matches TRBD1 (5 bases). The germline V gene has CDR1 SGHAT and CDR2 FQNNGV. CDR3 length equals 16 residues. V lost 5 bases to trimming and J lost 3 bases, with 19 bases between them. This chain's CDR3 is CASSQYRRERDTEAFF. As DNA, the CDR3 is TGTGCCAGCAGCCAATACAGGAGAGAAAGGGACACTGAAGCTTTCTTT.

The V and J genes are TRBV27 and TRBJ2-7, with 7 positions matching TRBD2. The CDR3 spans 16 residues. Trimming took 5 bases from V and 0 from J; bases not matched to a gene: 10. CDR1 is MNHEY, CDR2 SMNVEV, per germline (reference sequence). The CDR3 DNA is TGTGCCAGCAGTCTCCGGTGGGGGGAGGGCTCCTACGAGCAGTACTTC. This translates into CASSLRWGEGSYEQYF.

V is TRBV6-5 and J is TRBJ2-7, with TRBD1 matching 9 bases. The CDR3 loop spans 15 amino acids. The J segment lost 2 bases and the V segment lost 2 bases, leaving 4 bases of the junction unmatched. Germline CDR1 and CDR2: MNHEY and SVGAGI. The CDR3, as DNA: TGTGCCAGCAGTTACGAGACAGGGGGGGCCTACGAGCAGTACTTC. This translates into CASSYETGGAYEQYF.

CDR3 region: CASTNSVAGELFF. CDR3 in DNA: TGTGCCAGCACCAATAGCGTGGCCGGGGAGCTGTTTTTT. The chain combines TRBV7-9 with TRBJ2-2, with D perhaps TRBD2 (5 bases). Germline lookup yields CDR1 SEHNR and CDR2 FQNEAQ (reference sequence). V was cut by 7 bases and J by 6 bases, with 12 bases left in between. The CDR3 has 13 amino acids.

This clone showed up just once. V usage is TRBV29-1 and J usage is TRBJ1-1; 7 bases map to TRBD1. With V trimmed by 2 bases and J by 3 bases, 12 bases remained unmatched. Germline CDR1 is SQVTM and CDR2 is ANQGSEA. The CDR3 extends over 16 amino acids. The CDR3 DNA reads TGCAGCGTTGAACCCAGACAGGGCGAAGGGGACACTGAAGCTTTCTTT. Its protein product is CSVEPRQGEGDTEAFF. Based on the CDR3 plus reference TRBV29-1 and TRBJ1-1, the full variable domain is SAVISQKPSRDICQRGTSLTIQCQVDSQVTMMFWYRQQPGQSLTLIATANQGSEATYESGFVIDKFPISRPNLTFSTLTVSNMSPEDSSIYLCSVEPRQGEGDTEAFFGQGTRLTVV.

This clone was recorded once. J is TRBJ2-7 and V is TRBV28, with D perhaps matching TRBD2 (6 bases). Trimming left V 8 bases short and J 3 bases short, with 14 bases between. CDR3 length equals 13 residues. Germline CDR1 MDHEN, CDR2 SYDVKM. CDR3 nucleotides: TGTGCCAGCCGGGACTCCTCAATCTACGAGCAGTACTTC. It yields the protein CASRDSSIYEQYF.

The gene calls are TRBV7-2 and TRBJ1-2; D remains unclear. Germline lookup yields CDR1 SGHTA and CDR2 FQGNSA. Trimming shortened V by 4 bases and J by 4 bases, and 13 bases separated the two germline ends. The CDR3 extends over 14 amino acids. CDR3 loop: CASSSPTAGYGYTF. CDR3 sequence (DNA): TGTGCCAGCAGCTCCCCAACGGCGGGCTATGGCTACACCTTC.

The V gene is TRBV7-9, the J gene TRBJ2-6, with a tentative D call TRBD1 (6 bases). The CDR3 totals 16 residues. Trimming shortened V by 11 bases and J by 0 bases, and 17 bases separated the two germline ends. Looked up from germline, CDR1 is SEHNR and CDR2 is FQNEAQ (reference sequence). CDR3 residues: CALDGGPSSGANVLTF. The CDR3, as DNA: TGTGCCCTCGATGGGGGCCCCAGCTCTGGGGCCAACGTCCTGACTTTC.